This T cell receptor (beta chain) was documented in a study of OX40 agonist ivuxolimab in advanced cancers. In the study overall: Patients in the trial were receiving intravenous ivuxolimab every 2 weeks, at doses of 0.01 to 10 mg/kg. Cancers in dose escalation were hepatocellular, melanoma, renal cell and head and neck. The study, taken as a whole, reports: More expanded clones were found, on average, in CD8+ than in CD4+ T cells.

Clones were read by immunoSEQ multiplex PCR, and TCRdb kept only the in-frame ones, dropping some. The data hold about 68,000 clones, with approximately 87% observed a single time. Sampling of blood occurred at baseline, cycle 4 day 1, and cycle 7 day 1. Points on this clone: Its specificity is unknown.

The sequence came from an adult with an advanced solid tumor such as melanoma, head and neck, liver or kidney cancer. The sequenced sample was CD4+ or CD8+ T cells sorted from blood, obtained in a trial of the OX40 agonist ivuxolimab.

Here the CDR3 DNA reads TGTGCCAGCAGCGGACAGTTAGCTAACTATGGCTACACCTTC. This gives the protein CASSGQLANYGYTF. The chain uses TRBV7-9 and TRBJ1-2; tentatively, D is TRBD1 (6 bases). The germline CDR1 and CDR2 sequences are SEHNR and FQNEAQ (reference sequence). The CDR3 sequence is 14 residues long. Trimming removed 5 bases from V and 0 bases from J, with 10 bases in between.